This T cell receptor (beta chain) was observed in a study of blood T cell repertoires in COVID-19. All enrollees were roughly 18 to 89 years old and from some 24 US areas. Participants in the exposed group had met a COVID-19 case in the 2 weeks before joining the study. TCRdb's table, derived via immunoSEQ multiplex PCR, lists solely in-frame clones and lacks some. The table records hundreds of thousands of clones, roughly 84% of them present only once. In germline, CDR1 is MNHEY, CDR2 SMNVEV (reference sequence). Trimming took off 3 bases at V and 2 bases at J, with 14 bases between the two ends. The CDR3 sequence is 15 residues long.

The V call is TRBV27, the J call TRBJ2-7, with D possibly TRBD2 on 7 matching bases. Specimen: PBMCs or T cells enriched from blood (not recorded which). The TCR sequence derives from a woman aged 18-30 years who had been exposed to COVID-19. The CDR3 DNA reads TGTGCCAGCAGTTTCGGGGGGCAAGCAACCTACGAGCAGTACTTC. Translation: CASSFGGQATYEQYF.